Below are 15 T cell receptor beta chains sequenced from a single sample in a study of PD-1 blockade in classical Hodgkin lymphoma. Data came from immunoSEQ multiplex PCR; TCRdb stores just in-frame clones and leaves some out. The sample consists of some 28,000 clones, approximately 80% of them appearing once. This sample's time point: cycle 4 day 1 (C4D1), after 6 weeks of nivolumab. In every patient, relapse followed autologous stem cell transplantation, while exposure to brentuximab vedotin differed. The specimen comprised peripheral blood mononuclear cells (PBMCs), sampled before the fourth cycle of nivolumab. These receptors all come from a human donor with classical Hodgkin lymphoma.

CDR3 in amino acids: CASRGTGPYEQYF. The CDR3 bases are TGTGCCAGCAGGGGGACGGGACCATACGAGCAGTACTTC. The genes are TRBV27 and TRBJ2-7; D assignment may be TRBD1 or TRBD2 (5 bases each). Germline CDR1 and CDR2: MNHEY and SMNVEV (reference sequence). CDR3 length equals 13 residues. V shed 6 bases and J shed 4 bases, with 13 bases lying between them.

V usage is TRBV10-3 and J usage is TRBJ2-7; 7 nucleotides line up with TRBD2. CDR3 length: 15 residues. V dropped 10 bases and J dropped 2; count of bases not matched to a gene: 14. Germline V lookup: CDR1 ENHRY, CDR2 SYGVKD. The CDR3, as DNA: TGTGCCAGCAGCAGCTGGGGGGAGGGGACCTACGAGCAGTACTTC. The encoded protein is CASSSWGEGTYEQYF.

Judged by abundance, this clone is medium-sized (0.01 to 0.1%). V is TRBV7-8 and J is TRBJ1-3; weak D call: TRBD1 (6 bases). Trimming shortened V by 3 bases and J by 0 bases, and 15 bases separated the two germline ends. The CDR3 contains 17 residues. The germline V gene has CDR1 SGHVS and CDR2 FQNEAQ. CDR3 sequence reads: CASSFTRDITSGNTIYF. The CDR3 region has the DNA TGTGCCAGCAGCTTCACCCGGGACATTACCTCTGGAAACACCATATATTTT.

The rearrangement links TRBV7-9 to TRBJ2-1, with a weak D call TRBD2 (5 bases). This CDR3 is built from 13 residues. Trimming shortened V by 5 bases and J by 12 bases, and 17 bases separated the two germline ends. Looked up from germline, CDR1 is SEHNR and CDR2 is FQNEAQ (reference sequence). CDR3 region: CASSRLDSSGQFF. The CDR3 DNA reads as TGTGCCAGCAGCCGCCTGGACTCCTCGGGGCAGTTCTTC.

The J gene is TRBJ1-6, the V gene TRBV9; no firm D call. Germline CDR1 SGDLS, CDR2 YYNGEE. Trimming took off 0 bases at V and 7 bases at J, with 11 bases between the two ends. This CDR3 is built from 15 residues. The CDR3 DNA reads as TGTGCCAGCAGCGTAGGTCCCGGATCCAATTCACCCCTCCACTTT. Protein sequence: CASSVGPGSNSPLHF.

The V call is TRBV19, the J call TRBJ1-3, with D possibly TRBD1 on 6 matching bases. The CDR3 consists of 17 residues. The germline gives CDR1 LNHDA, CDR2 SQIVND (reference sequence). V was trimmed by 8 bases and J by 4 bases, leaving 24 bases between them. The CDR3 DNA follows: TGTGCCAGTTCATCTTCTGGCAGGGGATGGGTCGGAAACACCATATATTTT. Encoded protein: CASSSSGRGWVGNTIYF.

The chain combines TRBV5-4 with TRBJ2-3; 7 nucleotides match TRBD2. The CDR3 is 15 amino acids. Per germline, CDR1 SGHNT and CDR2 YYREEE (reference sequence). The V and J ends lost 1 base and 1 base, in that order; junction bases with no gene match: 3. CDR3 sequence (DNA): TGTGCCAGCAGCTTGTCCCGGGGGGGCACAGATACGCAGTATTTT. Protein product: CASSLSRGGTDTQYF.

The rearrangement links TRBV7-6 to TRBJ2-5; 7 bases line up with TRBD2. Germline-derived CDR1 and CDR2 are SGHVS and FNYEAQ. After removal of 5 bases from V and 0 bases from J, the junction contained 9 bases not matched to a gene. The CDR3 contains 16 residues. CDR3 coding DNA: TGTGCCAGCAGCAGGAGCGGGGTAATGTACCAAGAGACCCAGTACTTC. This encodes CASSRSGVMYQETQYF.

This clone was seen a handful of times. The rearrangement links TRBV7-8 to TRBJ1-1, with D hard to call. Trimming took off 1 base at V and 1 base at J, with 7 bases between the two ends. The CDR3 runs 14 residues. The germline V gene has CDR1 SGHVS and CDR2 FQNEAQ. The CDR3 region has the DNA TGTGCCAGCAGCTTAGGGACGGCGAACACTGAAGCTTTCTTT. Its protein product is CASSLGTANTEAFF.

The CDR3 DNA is TGTGCCAGCAGGGAAGTAGGAACAGATACGCAGTATTTT. It yields the protein CASREVGTDTQYF. V usage is TRBV7-3 and J usage is TRBJ2-3; D remains ambiguous. Trimming took off 6 bases at V and 3 bases at J, with 10 bases between the two ends. Per the germline V gene, CDR1 is SGHTA and CDR2 is FQGTGA. There are 13 residues in the CDR3.

This rearrangement joins TRBV7-8 to TRBJ2-1; 7 bases line up with TRBD1. This CDR3 has 15 amino acids. V was pared by 1 base and J by 4 bases, with 4 bases of the junction left unmatched. Germline-derived CDR1 and CDR2 are SGHVS and FQNEAQ. The CDR3 DNA is TGTGCCAGCAGCTTAGACAGGGGAACATACAATGAGCAGTTCTTC. Translation: CASSLDRGTYNEQFF.

This clone has only one observation. V and J are TRBV5-1 and TRBJ1-2; D possibly corresponds to TRBD1 (5 bases). The CDR3 extends over 14 amino acids. CDR1 SGHRS and CDR2 YFSETQ come from the germline V gene. V dropped 0 bases and J dropped 4 bases, with 10 bases sitting between them. The CDR3 region is CASSLATASYGYTF. The CDR3 DNA reads as TGCGCCAGCAGCTTGGCGACAGCTTCCTATGGCTACACCTTC.

In its sample, this clone was seen a few times. The chain joins TRBV7-3 to TRBJ2-3, with D unclear. This CDR3 is built from 12 residues. Germline V lookup: CDR1 SGHTA, CDR2 FQGTGA. Trimming shortened V by 2 bases and J by 4 bases, and 4 bases separated the two germline ends. This CDR3 reads CASSLGADTQYF. CDR3 DNA: TGTGCCAGCAGCTTAGGAGCAGATACGCAGTATTTT. Looking up the rest from reference TRBV7-3 and TRBJ2-3 gives the full variable domain: GAGVSQTPSNKVTEKGKYVELRCDPISGHTALYWYRQSLGQGPEFLIYFQGTGAADDSGLPNDRFFAVRPEGSVSTLKIQRTERGDSAVYLCASSLGADTQYFGPGTRLTVL.

The chain links TRBV5-8 to TRBJ1-1; no clear D gene. Trimming removed 3 bases from V and 6 bases from J, with 9 bases in between. Germline CDR1 is SGHTS and CDR2 is YDEGEE. This CDR3 region has 12 residues. The CDR3 region is CASSSDFPEAFF. In nucleotides, the CDR3 is TGTGCCAGCAGCTCTGACTTTCCTGAAGCTTTCTTT.

The rearrangement uses TRBV11-2 and TRBJ1-1; D remains ambiguous. This CDR3 has 11 amino acids. Germline CDR1 and CDR2: SGHAT and FQNNGV. The V gene lost 6 bases and the J gene lost 1 base, with 3 bases spanning the gap. CDR3 nucleotides: TGTGCCAGCAGAGCGAACACTGAAGCTTTCTTT. Translating gives CASRANTEAFF.